This TCR beta chain was documented in a study of blood T cell repertoires in COVID-19. Method: immunoSEQ multiplex PCR; TCRdb's copy keeps in-frame clones and lacks some. The sample has 100,000 to 150,000 clones; more than 85% are singletons. One Seattle source followed patients from active infection through their disease course. The germline CDR1 and CDR2 sequences are SGHRS and YFSETQ. CDR3 length: 14 residues. Trimming pared 7 bases from V and 2 bases from J, leaving 15 bases between. This chain uses TRBV5-1 with TRBJ1-2; D is ambiguous. Sequenced sample: peripheral blood. The TCR comes from a man in his sixties with COVID-19, enrolled during active disease. The CDR3 bases are TGCGCCAGCTACCCCGGCGGGATGAACTATGGCTACACCTTC. It translates to CASYPGGMNYGYTF.